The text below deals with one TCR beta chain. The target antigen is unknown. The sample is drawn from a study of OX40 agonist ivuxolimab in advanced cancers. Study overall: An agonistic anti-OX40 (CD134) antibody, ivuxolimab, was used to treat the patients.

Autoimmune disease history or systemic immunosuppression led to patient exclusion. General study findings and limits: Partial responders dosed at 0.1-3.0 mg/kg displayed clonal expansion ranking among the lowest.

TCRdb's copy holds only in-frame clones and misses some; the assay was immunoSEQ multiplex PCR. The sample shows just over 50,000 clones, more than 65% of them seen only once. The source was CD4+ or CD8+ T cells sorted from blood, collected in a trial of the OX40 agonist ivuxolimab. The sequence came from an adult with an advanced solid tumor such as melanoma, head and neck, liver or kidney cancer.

The CDR3, as DNA: TGTGCCAGCAGCTCGAAGGGACATCGGAAGGACTATGGCTACACCTTC. It translates to CASSSKGHRKDYGYTF. The rearrangement joins TRBV11-3 to TRBJ1-2; weak D call: TRBD1 (6 bases). The ends were cut back, 4 bases at V and 3 bases at J, with 18 bases in the middle. Germline V gene lookup returns CDR1 SGHNT and CDR2 YENEEA. The CDR3 has 16 amino acids.